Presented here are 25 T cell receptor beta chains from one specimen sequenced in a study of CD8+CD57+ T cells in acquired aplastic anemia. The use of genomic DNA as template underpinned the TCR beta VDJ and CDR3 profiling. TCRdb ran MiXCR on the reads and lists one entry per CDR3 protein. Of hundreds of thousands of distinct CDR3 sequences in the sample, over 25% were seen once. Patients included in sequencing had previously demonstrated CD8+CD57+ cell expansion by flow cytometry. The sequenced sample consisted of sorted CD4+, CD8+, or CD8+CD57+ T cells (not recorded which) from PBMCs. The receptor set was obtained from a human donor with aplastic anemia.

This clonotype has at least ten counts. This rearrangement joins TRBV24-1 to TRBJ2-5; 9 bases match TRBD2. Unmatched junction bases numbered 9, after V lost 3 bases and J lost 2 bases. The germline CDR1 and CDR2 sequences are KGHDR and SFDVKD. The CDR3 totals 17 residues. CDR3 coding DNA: TGTGCCACCAGTGATCAACCGGGACTAGCAGAACAAGAGACCCAGTACTTC. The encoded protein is CATSDQPGLAEQETQYF.

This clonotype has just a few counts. The CDR3 sequence is CAIRGANYGYTF. DNA for the CDR3: TGTGCCATCAGGGGCGCGAACTATGGCTACACCTTC. V is TRBV10-3 and J is TRBJ1-2; D unresolved. Per the germline V gene, CDR1 is ENHRY and CDR2 is SYGVKD. The CDR3 consists of 12 residues. Trimming took off 6 bases at V and 2 bases at J, with 7 bases between the two ends.

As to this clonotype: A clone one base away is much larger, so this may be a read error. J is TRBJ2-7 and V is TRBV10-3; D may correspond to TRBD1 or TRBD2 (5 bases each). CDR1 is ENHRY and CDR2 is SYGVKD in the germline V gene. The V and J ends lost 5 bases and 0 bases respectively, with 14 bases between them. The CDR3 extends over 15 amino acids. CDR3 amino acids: CAISYGTVTSYEQYF. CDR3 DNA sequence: TGTGCCATCAGTTACGGGACGGTCACCTCCTACGAGCAGTACTTC.

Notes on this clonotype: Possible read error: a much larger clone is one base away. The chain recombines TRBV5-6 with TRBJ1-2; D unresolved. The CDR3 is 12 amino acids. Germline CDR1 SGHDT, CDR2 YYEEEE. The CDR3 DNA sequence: TGTGCCAGCAGCTATGGGGTGGATGGCCACACCTTC. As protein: CASSYGVDGHTF.

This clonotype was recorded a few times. This chain's CDR3 is CSARERGGGLYNEQFF. The CDR3 DNA follows: TGCAGTGCTAGGGAACGTGGGGGGGGACTATACAATGAGCAGTTCTTC. V and J are TRBV20-1 and TRBJ2-1; 7 bases are a match to TRBD2. The CDR3 contains 16 residues. V lost 3 bases and J lost 4; bases outside the gene matches: 12. Germline CDR1 DFQATT, CDR2 SNEGSKA (reference sequence).

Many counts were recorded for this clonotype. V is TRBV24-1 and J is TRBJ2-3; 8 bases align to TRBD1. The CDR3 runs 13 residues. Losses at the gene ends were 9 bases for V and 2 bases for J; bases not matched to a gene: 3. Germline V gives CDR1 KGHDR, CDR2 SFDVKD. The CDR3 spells CATGTGATDTQYF. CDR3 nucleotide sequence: TGTGCCACCGGGACAGGAGCCACAGATACGCAGTATTTT.

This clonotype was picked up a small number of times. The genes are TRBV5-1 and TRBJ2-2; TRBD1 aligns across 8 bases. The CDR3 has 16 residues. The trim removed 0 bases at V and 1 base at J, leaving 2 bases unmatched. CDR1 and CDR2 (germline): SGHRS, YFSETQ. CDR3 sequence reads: CASSLGQGRNTGELFF. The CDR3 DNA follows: TGCGCCAGCAGCTTGGGACAGGGGCGGAACACCGGGGAGCTGTTTTTT.

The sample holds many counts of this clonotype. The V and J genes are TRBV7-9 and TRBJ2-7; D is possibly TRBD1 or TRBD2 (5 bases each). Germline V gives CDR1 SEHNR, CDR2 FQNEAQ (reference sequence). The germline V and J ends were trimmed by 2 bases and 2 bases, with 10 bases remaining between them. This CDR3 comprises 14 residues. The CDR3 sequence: CASSLREGTYEQYF. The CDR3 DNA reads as TGTGCCAGCAGCTTAAGAGAGGGGACCTACGAGCAGTACTTC.

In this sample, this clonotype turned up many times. CDR3 sequence reads: CASSLDRILIANYGYTF. CDR3 coding DNA: TGTGCCAGCAGCTTAGACCGGATCTTGATTGCTAACTATGGCTACACCTTC. The J gene is TRBJ1-2, the V gene TRBV7-9; D gene ambiguous. Looked up from germline, CDR1 is SEHNR and CDR2 is FQNEAQ (reference sequence). The CDR3 runs 17 residues. The germline V and J ends were trimmed by 1 base and 0 bases, with 15 bases remaining between them.

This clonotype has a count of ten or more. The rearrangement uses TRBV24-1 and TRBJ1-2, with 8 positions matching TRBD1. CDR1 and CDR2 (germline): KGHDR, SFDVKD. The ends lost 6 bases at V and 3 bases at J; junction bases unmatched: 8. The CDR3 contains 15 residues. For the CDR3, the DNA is TGTGCCACCAGTACCACAGGACAGGGACACTATGGCTACACCTTC. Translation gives CATSTTGQGHYGYTF.

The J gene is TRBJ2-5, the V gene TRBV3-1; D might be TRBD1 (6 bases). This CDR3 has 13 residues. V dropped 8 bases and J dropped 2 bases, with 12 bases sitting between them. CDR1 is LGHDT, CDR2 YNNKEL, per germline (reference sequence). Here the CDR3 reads CASGRDIQETQYF. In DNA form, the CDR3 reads TGTGCCAGCGGCCGGGACATTCAAGAGACCCAGTACTTC.

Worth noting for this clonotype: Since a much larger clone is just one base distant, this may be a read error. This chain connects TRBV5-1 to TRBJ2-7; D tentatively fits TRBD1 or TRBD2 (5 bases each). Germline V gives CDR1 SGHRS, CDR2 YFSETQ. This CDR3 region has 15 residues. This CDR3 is CASSLGNPGTYGQYF. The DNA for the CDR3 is TGCGCCAGCAGCTTGGGCAACCCAGGGACCTACGGGCAGTACTTC.

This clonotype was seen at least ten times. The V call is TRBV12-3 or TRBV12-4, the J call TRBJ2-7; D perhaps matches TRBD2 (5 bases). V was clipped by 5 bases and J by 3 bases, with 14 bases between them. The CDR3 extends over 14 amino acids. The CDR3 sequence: CASSASGDSYEQYF. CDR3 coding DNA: TGTGCCAGCAGTGCCTCCGGGGATAGCTACGAGCAGTACTTC.

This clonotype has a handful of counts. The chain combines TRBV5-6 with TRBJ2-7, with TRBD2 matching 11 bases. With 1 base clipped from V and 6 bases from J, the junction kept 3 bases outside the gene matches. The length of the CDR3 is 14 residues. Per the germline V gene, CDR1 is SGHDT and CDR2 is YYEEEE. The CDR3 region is CASSLTSGSPEQYF. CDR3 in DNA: TGTGCCAGCAGCTTGACTAGCGGGAGTCCCGAGCAGTACTTC. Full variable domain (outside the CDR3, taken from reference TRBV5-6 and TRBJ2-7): DAGVTQSPTHLIKTRGQQVTLRCSPKSGHDTVSWYQQALGQGPQFIFQYYEEEERQRGNFPDRFSGHQFPNYSSELNVNALLLGDSALYLCASSLTSGSPEQYFGPGTRLTVT.

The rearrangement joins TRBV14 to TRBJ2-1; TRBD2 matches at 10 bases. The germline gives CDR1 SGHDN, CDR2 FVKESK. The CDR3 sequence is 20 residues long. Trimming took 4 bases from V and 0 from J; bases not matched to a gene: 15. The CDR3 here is CASSRTSGTSGTSSYNEQFF. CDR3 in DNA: TGTGCCAGCAGCCGCACTAGCGGGACCTCAGGAACGAGCTCCTACAATGAGCAGTTCTTC. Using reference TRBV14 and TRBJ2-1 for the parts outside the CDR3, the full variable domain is EAGVTQFPSHSVIEKGQTVTLRCDPISGHDNLYWYRRVMGKEIKFLLHFVKESKQDESGMPNNRFLAERTGGTYSTLKVQPAELEDSGVYFCASSRTSGTSGTSSYNEQFFGPGTRLTVL.

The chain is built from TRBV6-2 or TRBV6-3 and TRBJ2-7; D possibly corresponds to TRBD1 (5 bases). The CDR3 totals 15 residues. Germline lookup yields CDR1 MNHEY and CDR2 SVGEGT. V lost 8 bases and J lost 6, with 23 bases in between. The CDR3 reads CASFPQGIRLGEQYF. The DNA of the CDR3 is TGTGCCAGCTTTCCGCAGGGAATTCGTCTGGGCGAGCAGTACTTC.

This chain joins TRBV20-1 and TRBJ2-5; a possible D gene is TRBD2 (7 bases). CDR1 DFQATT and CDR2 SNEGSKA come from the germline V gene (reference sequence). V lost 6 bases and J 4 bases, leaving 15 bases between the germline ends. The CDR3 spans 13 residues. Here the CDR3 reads CSAPHGGRETQYF. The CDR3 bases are TGCAGTGCACCCCACGGGGGGCGAGAGACCCAGTACTTC.

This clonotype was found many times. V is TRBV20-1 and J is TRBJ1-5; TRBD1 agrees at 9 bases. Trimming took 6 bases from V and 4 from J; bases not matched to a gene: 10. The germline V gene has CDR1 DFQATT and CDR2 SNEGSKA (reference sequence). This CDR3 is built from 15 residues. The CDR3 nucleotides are TGCAGTGCGAAGGATCTGGACAGGGGTAATCAGCCCCAGCATTTT. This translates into CSAKDLDRGNQPQHF.

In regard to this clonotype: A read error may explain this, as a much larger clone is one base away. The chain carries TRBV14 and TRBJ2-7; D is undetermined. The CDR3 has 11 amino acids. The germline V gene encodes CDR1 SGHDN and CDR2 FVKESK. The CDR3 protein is CASNQEEEQYF. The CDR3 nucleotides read TGTGCCAGCAACCAAGAAGAAGAGCAGTACTTC.

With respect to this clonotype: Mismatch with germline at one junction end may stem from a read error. The CDR3 sequence: CASSLRRWDRGRTDTQYF. For the CDR3, the DNA is TGTGCCAGCAGTCTTCGCCGGTGGGACAGGGGGCGCACGGATACGCAGTATTTT. The gene calls are TRBV25-1 and TRBJ2-3, with 12 bases identical to TRBD1. CDR1 is MGHDK and CDR2 is SYGVNS in the germline V gene. The length of the CDR3 is 18 residues.

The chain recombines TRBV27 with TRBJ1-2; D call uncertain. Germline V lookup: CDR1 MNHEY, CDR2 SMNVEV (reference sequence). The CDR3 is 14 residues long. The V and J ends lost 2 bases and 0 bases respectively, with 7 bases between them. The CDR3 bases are TGTGCCAGCAGTTTAGTCCCCCCTAACTATGGCTACACCTTC. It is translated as CASSLVPPNYGYTF.

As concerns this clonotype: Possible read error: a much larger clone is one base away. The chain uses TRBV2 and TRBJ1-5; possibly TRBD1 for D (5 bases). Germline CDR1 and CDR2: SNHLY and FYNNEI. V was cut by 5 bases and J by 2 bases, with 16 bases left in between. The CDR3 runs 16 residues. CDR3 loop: CASSFYRDVGNQPQHF. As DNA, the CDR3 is TGTGCCAGCAGTTTCTACCGGGACGTGGGCAATCAGCCCCAGCATTTT.

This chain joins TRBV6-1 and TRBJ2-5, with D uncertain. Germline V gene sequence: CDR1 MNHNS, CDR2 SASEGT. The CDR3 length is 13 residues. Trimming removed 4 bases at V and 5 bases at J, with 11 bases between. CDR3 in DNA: TGTGCCAGCAGTGGCGACTTTGGCGAGACCCAGTACTTC. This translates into CASSGDFGETQYF.

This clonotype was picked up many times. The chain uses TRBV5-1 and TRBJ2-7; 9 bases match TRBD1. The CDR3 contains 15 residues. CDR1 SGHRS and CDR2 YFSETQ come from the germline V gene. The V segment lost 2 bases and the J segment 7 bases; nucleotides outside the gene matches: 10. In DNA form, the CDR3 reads TGCGCCAGCAGCTTAGGAGGGACAGGGAATCGGGAGCAGTACTTC. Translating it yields CASSLGGTGNREQYF. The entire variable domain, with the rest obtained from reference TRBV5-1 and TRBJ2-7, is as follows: KAGVTQTPRYLIKTRGQQVTLSCSPISGHRSVSWYQQTPGQGLQFLFEYFSETQRNKGNFPGRFSGRQFSNSRSEMNVSTLELGDSALYLCASSLGGTGNREQYFGPGTRLTVT.

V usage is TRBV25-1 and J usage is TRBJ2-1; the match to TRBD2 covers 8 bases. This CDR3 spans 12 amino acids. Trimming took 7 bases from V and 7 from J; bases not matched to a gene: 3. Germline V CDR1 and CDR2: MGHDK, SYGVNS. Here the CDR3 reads CASIAGQNEQFF. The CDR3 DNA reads TGTGCCAGCATAGCGGGGCAAAATGAGCAGTTCTTC.